A selection of T cell receptor beta chains follows, all from one sample in a study of shared clonotypes between healthy human individuals. Profiled with immunoSEQ multiplex PCR; TCRdb holds only in-frame clones, not every one. Among over a million clones listed, 78% were seen once. Material for sequencing was memory CD4+ T cells from PBMCs. Source of these receptors: a young man in good health. Some clones in this sample may be carry-over from other donors' samples. The CDR3 runs from the conserved cysteine through the conserved F or W.

J gene	V gene	CDR3 length	CDR3 protein
TRBJ2-6	TRBV7-3	16	CASSLIGRSGANVLTF
TRBJ2-7	TRBV11-2	11	CASTGFYEQYF
TRBJ2-7	TRBV27	16	CASSLTSGTGPYEQYF
TRBJ2-4	TRBV7-9	13	CASSPSSLNIQYF
TRBJ2-7	TRBV5-6	14	CASSLRGTVYEQYF
TRBJ2-3	TRBV7-6	16	CASSPRTSGRTDTQYF
TRBJ2-1	TRBV5-1	14	CASSLVASYNEQFF
TRBJ1-1	TRBV5-1	15	CASSLIQGANTEAFF
TRBJ1-3	TRBV19	16	CASRSPTGGSGNTIYF
TRBJ2-1	TRBV18	15	CASSPPNSQSVEQFF
TRBJ2-7	TRBV6-1	15	CASSATASGSYEQYF
TRBJ1-5	TRBV28	14	CASRPGQSNQPQHF
TRBJ1-2	TRBV18	14	CASSPTGFSDGYTF
TRBJ2-1	TRBV19	16	CASTPRTGDPYNEQFF
TRBJ2-1	TRBV5-1	15	CASSLTSPSYNEQFF
TRBJ1-2	TRBV28	14	CASILAGGNYGYTF
TRBJ1-2	TRBV28	16	CASSPSGALSNYGYTF